This T cell receptor beta chain was sequenced in a study of blood T cell repertoires in COVID-19. Study at large: Italy, Spain and the United States were the sources of the convalescent and acute COVID-19 samples.

Per the original methods: Nucleated cell counts were estimated from reference gene primer amplification. The method was immunoSEQ multiplex PCR; TCRdb's version includes in-frame clones alone and lacks a portion of them. That table supplies the V and J calls and clone size; D and trimming were determined from the DNA. The sample holds 250,000 to 300,000 clones, around 90% seen once. This clone has a handful of counts. Sequencing was performed on peripheral blood. This TCR was sampled from a woman aged 45-59 years who had recovered from COVID-19.

The CDR3 spells CASSLDGSGTTDTQYF. The CDR3 bases are TGTGCCAGCAGTTTAGACGGGTCGGGTACCACAGATACGCAGTATTTT. V is TRBV27 and J is TRBJ2-3; D unclear. This CDR3 is 16 amino acids long. The V end was cut by 2 bases, the J end by 2 bases, with 14 bases between. Germline assignment: CDR1 MNHEY and CDR2 SMNVEV (reference sequence).